The 3 T cell receptor beta chains given below trace back to one sample, sequenced in a study of blood T cell repertoires in COVID-19. The method was immunoSEQ multiplex PCR; TCRdb's version includes in-frame clones alone and lacks a portion of them. The sample lists roughly 400,000 clones; approximately 89% were seen once. The sequencing input was PBMCs or T cells enriched from blood (not recorded which). These TCRs come from a woman in her thirties or forties who had been exposed to COVID-19.

With respect to this clone: One end of the junction does not line up with germline, which may come from a read error. CDR3 in amino acids: CSVADPGDYGYTF. The DNA for the CDR3 is TGCAGCGTTGCTGATCCCGGGGACTACGGCTACACCTTC. The chain employs TRBV29-1 and TRBJ1-2; D is perhaps TRBD1 (5 bases). Germline CDR1 and CDR2: SQVTM and ANQGSEA. The CDR3 is 13 residues long.

The rearrangement uses TRBV19 and TRBJ1-3, with 8 bases matching TRBD1. The junction had 2 bases not matched to a gene; V was cut back by 8 bases and J by 2 bases. Germline loops: CDR1 LNHDA, CDR2 SQIVND (reference sequence). The CDR3 sequence is 13 residues long. The DNA for the CDR3 is TGTGCCAGTCAGACAGGGGCTGGAAACACCATATATTTT. It encodes CASQTGAGNTIYF.

This chain links TRBV12-3 or TRBV12-4 with TRBJ2-7; no definite D call. CDR3 length: 13 amino acids. Trimming removed 1 base at V and 2 bases at J, with 6 bases between. CDR3 in amino acids: CASSLGATYEQYF. CDR3 in DNA: TGTGCCAGCAGTTTAGGGGCCACCTACGAGCAGTACTTC.